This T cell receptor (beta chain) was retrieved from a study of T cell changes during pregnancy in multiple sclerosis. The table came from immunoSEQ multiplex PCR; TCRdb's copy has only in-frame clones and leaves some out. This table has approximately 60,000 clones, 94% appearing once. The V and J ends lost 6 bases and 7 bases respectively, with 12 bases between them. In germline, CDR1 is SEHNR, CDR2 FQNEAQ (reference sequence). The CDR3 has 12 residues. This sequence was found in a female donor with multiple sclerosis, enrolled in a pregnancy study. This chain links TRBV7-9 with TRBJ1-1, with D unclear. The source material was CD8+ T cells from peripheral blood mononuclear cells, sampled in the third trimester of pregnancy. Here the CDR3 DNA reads TGTGCCAGCAGTGGGTCTGGCGGTGAAGCTTTCTTT. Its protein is CASSGSGGEAFF.